This TCR beta chain was found in a study of shared clonotypes between healthy human individuals. The authors divided CD4+ cells into CD45RA+ naive and CD45RA-negative memory subsets. Sequencing was performed with immunoSEQ multiplex PCR; in TCRdb, only in-frame clones are kept and a portion is missing. Of under 1,100,000 clones listed, around 75% are singletons. The CDR3 totals 16 residues. Germline-derived CDR1 and CDR2 are GTSNPN and SVGIG (reference sequence). Trimming pared 3 bases from V and 5 bases from J, leaving 17 bases between. Specimen: memory CD4+ T cells sorted from blood. The subset: CD45RA-negative fraction. V and J are TRBV30 and TRBJ1-6, with a weak D call TRBD1 (6 bases). The clonotype was recovered from a young man in good health. The CDR3 region has the DNA TGTGCCTGGAGACAGGGAAGGGTTTCGGATAATTCACCCCTCCACTTT. Its protein product is CAWRQGRVSDNSPLHF. Full variable domain (remainder filled in from reference TRBV30 and TRBJ1-6): SQTIHQWPATLVQPVGSPLSLECTVEGTSNPNLYWYRQAAGRGLQLLFYSVGIGQISSEVPQNLSASRPQDRQFILSSKKLLLSDSGFYLCAWRQGRVSDNSPLHFGNGTRLTVT.